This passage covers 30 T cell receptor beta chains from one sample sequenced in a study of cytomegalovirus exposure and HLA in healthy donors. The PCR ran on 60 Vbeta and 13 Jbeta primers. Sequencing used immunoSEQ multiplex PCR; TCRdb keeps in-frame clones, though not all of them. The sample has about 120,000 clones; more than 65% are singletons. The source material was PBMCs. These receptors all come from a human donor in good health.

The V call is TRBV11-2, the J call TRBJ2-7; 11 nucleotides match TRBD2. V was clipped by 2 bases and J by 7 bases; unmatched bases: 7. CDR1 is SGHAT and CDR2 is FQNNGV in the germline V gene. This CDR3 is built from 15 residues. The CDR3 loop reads CASSLSTSGSSEQYF. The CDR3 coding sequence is TGTGCCAGCAGCTTATCAACTAGCGGGAGCAGTGAGCAGTACTTC.

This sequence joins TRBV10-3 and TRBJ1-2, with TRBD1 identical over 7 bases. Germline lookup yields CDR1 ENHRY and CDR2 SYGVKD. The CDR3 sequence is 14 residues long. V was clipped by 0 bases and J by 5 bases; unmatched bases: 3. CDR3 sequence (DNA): TGTGCCATCAGTGAGTCTCAGGGGGAATATGGCTACACCTTC. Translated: CAISESQGEYGYTF.

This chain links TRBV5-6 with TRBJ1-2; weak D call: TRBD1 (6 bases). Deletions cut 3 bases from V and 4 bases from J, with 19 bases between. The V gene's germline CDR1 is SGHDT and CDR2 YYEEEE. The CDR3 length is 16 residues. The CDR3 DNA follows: TGTGCCAGCAGCTCAGGAACAGGGAGACCACTCTATGGCTACACCTTC. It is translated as CASSSGTGRPLYGYTF. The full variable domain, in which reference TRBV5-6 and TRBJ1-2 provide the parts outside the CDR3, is DAGVTQSPTHLIKTRGQQVTLRCSPKSGHDTVSWYQQALGQGPQFIFQYYEEEERQRGNFPDRFSGHQFPNYSSELNVNALLLGDSALYLCASSSGTGRPLYGYTFGSGTRLTVV.

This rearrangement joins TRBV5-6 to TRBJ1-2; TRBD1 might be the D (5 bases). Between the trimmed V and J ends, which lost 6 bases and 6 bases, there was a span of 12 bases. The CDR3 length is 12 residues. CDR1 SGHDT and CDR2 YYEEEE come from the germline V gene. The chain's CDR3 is CASTRGNDGYTF. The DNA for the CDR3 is TGTGCCAGCACCCGGGGGAATGATGGCTACACCTTC.

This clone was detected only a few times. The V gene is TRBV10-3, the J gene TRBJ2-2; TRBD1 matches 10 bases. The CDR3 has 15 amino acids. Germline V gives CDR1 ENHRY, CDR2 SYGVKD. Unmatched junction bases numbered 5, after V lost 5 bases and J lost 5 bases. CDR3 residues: CAISPGQGLTGELFF. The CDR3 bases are TGTGCCATCAGTCCGGGACAGGGGTTAACCGGGGAGCTGTTTTTT.

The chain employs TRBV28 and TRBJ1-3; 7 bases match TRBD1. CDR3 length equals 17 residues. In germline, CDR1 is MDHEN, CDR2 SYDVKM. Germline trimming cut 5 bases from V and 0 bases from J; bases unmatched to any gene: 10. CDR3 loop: CASSTQGWGLSGNTIYF. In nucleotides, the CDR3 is TGTGCCAGCAGTACACAGGGGTGGGGACTCTCTGGAAACACCATATATTTT.

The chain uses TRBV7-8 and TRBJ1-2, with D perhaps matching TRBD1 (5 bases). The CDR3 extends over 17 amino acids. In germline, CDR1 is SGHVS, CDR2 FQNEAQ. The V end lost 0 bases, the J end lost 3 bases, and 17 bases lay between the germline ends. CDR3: CASSLAVSGSTDYGYTF. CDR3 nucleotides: TGTGCCAGCAGCTTAGCGGTCTCAGGGTCTACTGACTATGGCTACACCTTC.

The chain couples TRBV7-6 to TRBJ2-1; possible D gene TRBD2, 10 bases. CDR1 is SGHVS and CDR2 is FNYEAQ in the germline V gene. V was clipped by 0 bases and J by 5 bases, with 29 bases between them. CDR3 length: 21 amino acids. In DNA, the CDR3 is TGTGCCAGCAGCTTAGCGCTGCTGGACAGGGGCGGGCTAGCGGGAGACAATGAGCAGTTCTTC. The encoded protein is CASSLALLDRGGLAGDNEQFF. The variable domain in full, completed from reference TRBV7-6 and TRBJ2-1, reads GAGVSQSPRYKVTKRGQDVALRCDPISGHVSLYWYRQALGQGPEFLTYFNYEAQQDKSGLPNDRFSAERPEGSISTLTIQRTEQRDSAMYRCASSLALLDRGGLAGDNEQFFGPGTRLTVL.

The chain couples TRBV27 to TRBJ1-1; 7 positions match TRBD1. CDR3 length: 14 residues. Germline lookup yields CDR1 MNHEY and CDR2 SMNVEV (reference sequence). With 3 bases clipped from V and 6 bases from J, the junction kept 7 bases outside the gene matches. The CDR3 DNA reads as TGTGCCAGCAGTTTGGGGCAGGGGGTATCTGAAGCTTTCTTT. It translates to CASSLGQGVSEAFF.

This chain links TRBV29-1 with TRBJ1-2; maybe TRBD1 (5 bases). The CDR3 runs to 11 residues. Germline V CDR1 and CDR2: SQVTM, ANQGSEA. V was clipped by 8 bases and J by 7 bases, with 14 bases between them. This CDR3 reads CSSMQGPGYTF. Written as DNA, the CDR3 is TGCAGCTCCATGCAGGGTCCTGGCTACACCTTC.

The CDR3, as DNA: TGTGCCAGCAGGGAAACAGGGGTTTCTAACTATGGCTACACCTTC. Residues: CASRETGVSNYGYTF. V is TRBV28 and J is TRBJ1-2, with TRBD1 matching 7 bases. The CDR3 sequence is 15 residues long. V dropped 6 bases and J dropped 0; count of bases not matched to a gene: 7. CDR1 and CDR2 from the germline V gene are MDHEN and SYDVKM.

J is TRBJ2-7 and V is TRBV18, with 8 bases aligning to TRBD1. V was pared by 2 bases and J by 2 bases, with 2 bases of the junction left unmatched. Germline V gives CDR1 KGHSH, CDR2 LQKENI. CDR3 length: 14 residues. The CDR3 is CASSPKDRAYEQYF. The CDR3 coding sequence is TGTGCCAGCTCACCAAAGGACAGGGCCTACGAGCAGTACTTC.

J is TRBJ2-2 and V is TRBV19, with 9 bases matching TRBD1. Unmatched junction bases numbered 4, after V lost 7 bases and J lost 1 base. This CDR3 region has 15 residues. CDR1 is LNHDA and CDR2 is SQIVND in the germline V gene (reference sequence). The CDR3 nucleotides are TGTGCCAGTATTGGACAGGGGAGGAACACCGGGGAGCTGTTTTTT. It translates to CASIGQGRNTGELFF. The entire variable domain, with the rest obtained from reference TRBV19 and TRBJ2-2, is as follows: DGGITQSPKYLFRKEGQNVTLSCEQNLNHDAMYWYRQDPGQGLRLIYYSQIVNDFQKGDIAEGYSVSREKKESFPLTVTSAQKNPTAFYLCASIGQGRNTGELFFGEGSRLTVL.

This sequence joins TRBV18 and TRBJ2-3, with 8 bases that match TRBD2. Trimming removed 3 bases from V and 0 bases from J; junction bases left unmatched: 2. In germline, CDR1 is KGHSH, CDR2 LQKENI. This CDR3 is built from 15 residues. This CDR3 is CASSPASGSTDTQYF. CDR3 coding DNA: TGTGCCAGCTCACCCGCTAGCGGGAGCACAGATACGCAGTATTTT.

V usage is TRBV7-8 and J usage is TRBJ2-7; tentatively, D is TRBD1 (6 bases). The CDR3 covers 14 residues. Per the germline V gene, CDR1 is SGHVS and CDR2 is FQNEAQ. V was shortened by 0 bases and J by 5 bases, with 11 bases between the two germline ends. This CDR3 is CASSLAVRGNEQYF. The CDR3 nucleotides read TGTGCCAGCAGCTTAGCGGTCAGGGGCAACGAGCAGTACTTC.

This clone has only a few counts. Here the CDR3 DNA reads TGTGCCAGCAGCTTAGCTAGCGGAGGCACATCCACCTACGAGCAGTACTTC. Residues: CASSLASGGTSTYEQYF. The genes are TRBV13 and TRBJ2-7, with 7 bases aligning to TRBD2. V lost 1 base to trimming and J lost 2 bases; unmatched junction nucleotides: 11. Germline CDR1 is PRHDT and CDR2 is FYEKMQ (reference sequence). This CDR3 has 17 residues.

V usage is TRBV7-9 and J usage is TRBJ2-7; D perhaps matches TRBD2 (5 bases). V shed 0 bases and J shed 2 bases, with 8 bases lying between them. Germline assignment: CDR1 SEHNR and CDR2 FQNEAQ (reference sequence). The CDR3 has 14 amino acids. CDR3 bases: TGTGCCAGCAGCTTAGCGGGAGCTACCTACGAGCAGTACTTC. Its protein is CASSLAGATYEQYF.

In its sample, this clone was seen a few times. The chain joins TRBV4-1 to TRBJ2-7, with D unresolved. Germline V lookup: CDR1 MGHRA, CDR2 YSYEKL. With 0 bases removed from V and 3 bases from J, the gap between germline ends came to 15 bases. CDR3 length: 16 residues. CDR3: CASSQEFVVNVYEQYF. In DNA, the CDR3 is TGCGCCAGCAGCCAAGAATTTGTAGTGAATGTCTACGAGCAGTACTTC.

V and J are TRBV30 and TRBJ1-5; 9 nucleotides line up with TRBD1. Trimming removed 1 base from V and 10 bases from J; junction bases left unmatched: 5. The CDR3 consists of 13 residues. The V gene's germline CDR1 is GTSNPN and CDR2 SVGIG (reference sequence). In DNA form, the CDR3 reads TGTGCCTGGAGTGGGGGACAGGGTCTTCCCCAGCATTTT. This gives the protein CAWSGGQGLPQHF.

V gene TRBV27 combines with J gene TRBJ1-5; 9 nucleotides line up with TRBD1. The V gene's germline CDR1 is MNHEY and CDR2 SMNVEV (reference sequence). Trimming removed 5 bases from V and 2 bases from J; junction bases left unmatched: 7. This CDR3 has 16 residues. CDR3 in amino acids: CASSQRTGAGNQPQHF. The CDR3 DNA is TGTGCCAGCAGTCAACGGACAGGGGCAGGCAATCAGCCCCAGCATTTT.

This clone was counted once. The CDR3 loop is CASIGQVISGNTIYF. The CDR3 bases are TGTGCCAGCATTGGCCAGGTTATCTCTGGAAACACCATATATTTT. The chain carries TRBV6-1 and TRBJ1-3, with unresolved D. V was pared by 7 bases and J by 0 bases, with 13 bases between. Germline lookup yields CDR1 MNHNS and CDR2 SASEGT. This CDR3 contains 15 residues.

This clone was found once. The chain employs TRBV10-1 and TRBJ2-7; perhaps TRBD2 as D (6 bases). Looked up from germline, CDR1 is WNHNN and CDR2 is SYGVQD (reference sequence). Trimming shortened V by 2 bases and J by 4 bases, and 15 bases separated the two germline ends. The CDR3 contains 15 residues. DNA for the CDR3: TGCGCCAGCAGTGAGGGCCGGACACTAGCTTACGAGCAGTACTTC. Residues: CASSEGRTLAYEQYF.

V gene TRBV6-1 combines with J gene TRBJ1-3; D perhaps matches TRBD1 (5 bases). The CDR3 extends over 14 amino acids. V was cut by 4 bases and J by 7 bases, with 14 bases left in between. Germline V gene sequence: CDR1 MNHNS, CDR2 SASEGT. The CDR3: CASSVGGAWNTIYF. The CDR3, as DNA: TGTGCCAGCAGTGTGGGAGGGGCTTGGAACACCATATATTTT.

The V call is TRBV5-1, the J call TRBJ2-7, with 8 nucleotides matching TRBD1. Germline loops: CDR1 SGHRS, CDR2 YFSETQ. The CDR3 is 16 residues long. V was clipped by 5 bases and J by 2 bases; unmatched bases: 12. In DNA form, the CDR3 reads TGCGCCAGCAGACCCACGAAAACAGGGGGAGCCTACGAGCAGTACTTC. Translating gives CASRPTKTGGAYEQYF.

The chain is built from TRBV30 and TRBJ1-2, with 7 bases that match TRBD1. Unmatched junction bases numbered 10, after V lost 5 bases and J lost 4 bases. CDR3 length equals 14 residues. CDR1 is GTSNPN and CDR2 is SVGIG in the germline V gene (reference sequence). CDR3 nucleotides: TGTGCCTGGTCCCTAAGAGGGGGCCTCTATGGCTACACCTTC. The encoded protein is CAWSLRGGLYGYTF. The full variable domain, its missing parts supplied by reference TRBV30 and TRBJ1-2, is SQTIHQWPATLVQPVGSPLSLECTVEGTSNPNLYWYRQAAGRGLQLLFYSVGIGQISSEVPQNLSASRPQDRQFILSSKKLLLSDSGFYLCAWSLRGGLYGYTFGSGTRLTVV.

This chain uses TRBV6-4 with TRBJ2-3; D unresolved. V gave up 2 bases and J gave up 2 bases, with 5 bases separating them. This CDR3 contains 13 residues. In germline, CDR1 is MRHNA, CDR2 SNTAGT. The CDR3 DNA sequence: TGTGCCAGCAGTGACCCTTACACAGATACGCAGTATTTT. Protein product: CASSDPYTDTQYF.

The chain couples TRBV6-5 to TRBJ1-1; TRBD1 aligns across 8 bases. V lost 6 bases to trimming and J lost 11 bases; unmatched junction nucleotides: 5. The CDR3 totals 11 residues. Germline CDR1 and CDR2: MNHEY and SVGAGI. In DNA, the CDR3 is TGTGCCAGCAGGAAAACAGGGGGGGCTTTCTTT. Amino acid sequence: CASRKTGGAFF.

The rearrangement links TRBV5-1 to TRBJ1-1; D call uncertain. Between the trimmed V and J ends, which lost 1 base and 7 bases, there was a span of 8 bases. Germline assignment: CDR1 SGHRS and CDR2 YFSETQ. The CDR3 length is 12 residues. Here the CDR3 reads CASSLYGSEAFF. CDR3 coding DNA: TGCGCCAGCAGCTTGTATGGCAGTGAAGCTTTCTTT.

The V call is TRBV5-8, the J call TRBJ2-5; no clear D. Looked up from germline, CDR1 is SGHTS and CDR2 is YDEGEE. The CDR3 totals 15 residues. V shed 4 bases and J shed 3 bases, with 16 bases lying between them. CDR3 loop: CASSIGRGGKETQYF. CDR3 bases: TGTGCCAGCAGCATTGGTAGAGGCGGTAAAGAGACCCAGTACTTC.

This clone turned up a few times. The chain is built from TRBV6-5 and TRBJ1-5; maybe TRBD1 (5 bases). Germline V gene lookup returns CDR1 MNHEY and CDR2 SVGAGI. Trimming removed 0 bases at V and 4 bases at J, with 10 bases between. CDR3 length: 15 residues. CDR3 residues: CASSYSRGDNQPQHF. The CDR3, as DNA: TGTGCCAGCAGTTACTCGCGGGGCGATAATCAGCCCCAGCATTTT.